The 10 T cell receptor beta chains reported below all come from one sample, sequenced in a study of cytomegalovirus exposure and HLA in healthy donors. Method: immunoSEQ multiplex PCR; TCRdb's copy keeps in-frame clones and lacks some. Of under 400,000 clones in the sample, roughly 87% were seen once. The sample taken for sequencing was PBMCs. These TCRs come from a man aged 25 to 45 in good health and CMV-seronegative.

The J gene is TRBJ2-7, the V gene TRBV7-9; 7 bases line up with TRBD1. The CDR3 has 16 residues. V trimming: 3 bases; J trimming: 0 bases; junction bases outside the gene matches: 8. Germline lookup yields CDR1 SEHNR and CDR2 FQNEAQ (reference sequence). Here the CDR3 reads CASSFFPGQDSYEQYF. The CDR3 DNA is TGTGCCAGCAGCTTTTTTCCAGGACAGGACTCCTACGAGCAGTACTTC.

The gene calls are TRBV18 and TRBJ2-2, with D perhaps TRBD2 (5 bases). V was clipped by 4 bases and J by 6 bases, with 9 bases between them. This CDR3 is built from 13 residues. The germline CDR1 and CDR2 sequences are KGHSH and LQKENI. The CDR3 bases are TGTGCCAGCTCACGCCTAGCCCCCGGGGAGCTGTTTTTT. Encoded protein: CASSRLAPGELFF.

The CDR3 bases are TGTGCCAGCAGCCCCCTGAACAGGGAGAACACTGAAGCTTTCTTT. Protein product: CASSPLNRENTEAFF. The chain combines TRBV7-7 with TRBJ1-1; possible D gene TRBD1, 6 bases. The germline gives CDR1 SSHAT, CDR2 FNYEAQ (reference sequence). The CDR3 covers 15 residues. V was shortened by 5 bases and J by 1 base, with 14 bases between the two germline ends.

This clone was picked up a small number of times. The chain has TRBV12-5 and TRBJ1-1; TRBD1 matches at 9 bases. The CDR3 contains 15 residues. J gave up 4 bases and V 3 bases, and 6 bases lay outside the gene matches. Germline CDR1 reads LGHNT; CDR2 reads FRNRAP. The CDR3 DNA sequence: TGTGCTAGTGGTTTTCCAACAGGGGGCCTCACTGAAGCTTTCTTT. This gives the protein CASGFPTGGLTEAFF.

The chain links TRBV7-6 to TRBJ2-3; D call uncertain. The V end was cut by 4 bases, the J end by 0 bases, with 8 bases between. This CDR3 is built from 14 residues. Germline CDR1 is SGHVS and CDR2 is FNYEAQ. The CDR3 DNA sequence: TGTGCCAGCAGCTCGACTGCTAGCACAGATACGCAGTATTTT. It codes for CASSSTASTDTQYF.

The V and J genes are TRBV11-2 and TRBJ2-7; possible D gene TRBD2, 5 bases. This CDR3 is built from 15 residues. The V gene lost 0 bases and the J gene lost 6 bases, with 15 bases spanning the gap. Germline V gene sequence: CDR1 SGHAT, CDR2 FQNNGV. CDR3 coding DNA: TGTGCCAGCAGCTTAGATGGGAGCCCGTCTGGCGAGCAGTACTTC. This encodes CASSLDGSPSGEQYF.

V and J are TRBV29-1 and TRBJ2-1, with 11 bases aligning to TRBD2. The ends lost 7 bases at V and 7 bases at J; junction bases unmatched: 6. Germline V lookup: CDR1 SQVTM, CDR2 ANQGSEA. The CDR3 runs to 13 residues. The CDR3 region has the DNA TGCAGCGCCGGGATAGCGGGGGGGAATGAGCAGTTCTTC. Its protein product is CSAGIAGGNEQFF.

The rearrangement links TRBV11-2 to TRBJ2-7; 11 nucleotides agree with TRBD1. The J segment lost 2 bases and the V segment lost 4 bases, leaving 1 base of the junction unmatched. CDR3 length: 14 amino acids. Germline loops: CDR1 SGHAT, CDR2 FQNNGV. Written as DNA, the CDR3 is TGTGCCAGCAGCTCGGACAGGGGGCCCTACGAGCAGTACTTC. This translates into CASSSDRGPYEQYF.

The chain employs TRBV5-1 and TRBJ1-1, with D possibly being TRBD1 (6 bases). The CDR3 is 14 amino acids. V shed 2 bases and J shed 0 bases, with 8 bases lying between them. The germline V gene has CDR1 SGHRS and CDR2 YFSETQ. The DNA for the CDR3 is TGCGCCAGCAGCTTCGGACAGATGAACACTGAAGCTTTCTTT. It encodes CASSFGQMNTEAFF.

The gene calls are TRBV5-1 and TRBJ2-7, with 7 nucleotides matching TRBD1. This CDR3 contains 14 residues. V lost 4 bases, J lost 6 bases, and 10 bases stayed unmatched. Per the germline V gene, CDR1 is SGHRS and CDR2 is YFSETQ. The CDR3 DNA reads as TGCGCCAGCAGCCCGACAGGGTTAATAGTCGAGCAGTACTTC. This translates into CASSPTGLIVEQYF.